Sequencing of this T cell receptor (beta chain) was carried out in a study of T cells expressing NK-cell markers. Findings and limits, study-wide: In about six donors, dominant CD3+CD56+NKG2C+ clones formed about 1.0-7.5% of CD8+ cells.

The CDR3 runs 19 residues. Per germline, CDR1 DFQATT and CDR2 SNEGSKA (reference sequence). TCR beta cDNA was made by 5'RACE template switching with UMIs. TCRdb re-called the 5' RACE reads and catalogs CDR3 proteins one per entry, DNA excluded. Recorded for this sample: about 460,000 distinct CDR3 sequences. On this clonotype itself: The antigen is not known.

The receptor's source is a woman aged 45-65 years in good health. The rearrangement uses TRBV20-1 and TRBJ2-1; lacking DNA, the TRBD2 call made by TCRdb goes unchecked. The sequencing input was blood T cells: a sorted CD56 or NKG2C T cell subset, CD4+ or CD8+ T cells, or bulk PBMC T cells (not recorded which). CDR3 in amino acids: CSARDPIAGGPWSNNEQFF.